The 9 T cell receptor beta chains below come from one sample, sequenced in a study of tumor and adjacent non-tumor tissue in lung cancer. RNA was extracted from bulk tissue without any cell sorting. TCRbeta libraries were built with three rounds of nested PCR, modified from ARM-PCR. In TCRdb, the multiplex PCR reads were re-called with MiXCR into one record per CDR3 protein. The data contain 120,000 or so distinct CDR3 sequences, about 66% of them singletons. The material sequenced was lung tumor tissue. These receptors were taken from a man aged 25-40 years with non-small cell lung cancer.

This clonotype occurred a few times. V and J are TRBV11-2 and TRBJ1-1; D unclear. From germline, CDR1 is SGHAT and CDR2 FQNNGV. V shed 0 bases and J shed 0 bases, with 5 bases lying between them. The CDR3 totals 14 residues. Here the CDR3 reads CASSLDKVNTEAFF. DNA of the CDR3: TGTGCCAGCAGCTTAGATAAGGTGAACACTGAAGCTTTCTTT.

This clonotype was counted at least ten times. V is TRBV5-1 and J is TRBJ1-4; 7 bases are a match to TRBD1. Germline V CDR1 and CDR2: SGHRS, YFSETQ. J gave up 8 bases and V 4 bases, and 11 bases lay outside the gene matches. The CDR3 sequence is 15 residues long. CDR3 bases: TGCGCCAGCAGCCCGACGGAGGGGGCATGGGAAAAACTGTTTTTT. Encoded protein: CASSPTEGAWEKLFF. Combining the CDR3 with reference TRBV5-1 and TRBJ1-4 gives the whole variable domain KAGVTQTPRYLIKTRGQQVTLSCSPISGHRSVSWYQQTPGQGLQFLFEYFSETQRNKGNFPGRFSGRQFSNSRSEMNVSTLELGDSALYLCASSPTEGAWEKLFFGSGTQLSVL.

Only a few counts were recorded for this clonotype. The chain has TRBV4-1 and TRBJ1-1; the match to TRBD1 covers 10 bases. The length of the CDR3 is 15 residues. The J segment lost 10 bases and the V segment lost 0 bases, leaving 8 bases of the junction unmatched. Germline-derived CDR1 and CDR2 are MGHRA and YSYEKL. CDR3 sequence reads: CASSQEAGTGVGAFF. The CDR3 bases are TGCGCCAGCAGCCAAGAGGCCGGGACAGGGGTAGGAGCTTTCTTT.

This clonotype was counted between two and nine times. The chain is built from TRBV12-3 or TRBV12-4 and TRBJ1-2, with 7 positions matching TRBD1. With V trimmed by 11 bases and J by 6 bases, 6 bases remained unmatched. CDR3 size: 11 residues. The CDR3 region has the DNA TGTGCCTCACAGGGGCCCCATGGCTACACCTTC. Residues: CASQGPHGYTF.

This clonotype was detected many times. The DNA of the CDR3 is TGTGCCAGCAGTTCCTCAGGGGATTACGAGCAGTACTTC. Encoded protein: CASSSSGDYEQYF. The V call is TRBV6-2 or TRBV6-3, the J call TRBJ2-7; D is possibly TRBD1 (6 bases). The CDR3 is 13 amino acids. Trimming left V 4 bases short and J 4 bases short, with 11 bases between. CDR1 MNHEY and CDR2 SVGEGT come from the germline V gene.

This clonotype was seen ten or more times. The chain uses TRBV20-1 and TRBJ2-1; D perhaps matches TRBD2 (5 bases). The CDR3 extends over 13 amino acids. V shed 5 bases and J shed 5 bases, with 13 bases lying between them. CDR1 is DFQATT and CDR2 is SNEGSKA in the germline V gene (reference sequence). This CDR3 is CSALGEGNNEQFF. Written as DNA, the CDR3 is TGCAGTGCTCTCGGAGAGGGAAACAATGAGCAGTTCTTC.

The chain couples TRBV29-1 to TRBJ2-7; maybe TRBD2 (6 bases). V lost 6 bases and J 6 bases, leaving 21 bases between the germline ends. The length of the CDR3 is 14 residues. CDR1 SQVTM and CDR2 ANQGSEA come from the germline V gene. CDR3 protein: CSVAGTGGCIEQYF. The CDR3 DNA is TGCAGCGTGGCCGGGACTGGCGGGTGTATCGAGCAGTACTTC.

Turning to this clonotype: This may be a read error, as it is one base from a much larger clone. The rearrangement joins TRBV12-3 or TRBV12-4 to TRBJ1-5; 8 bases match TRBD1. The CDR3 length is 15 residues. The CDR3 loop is CVSSPDRGEGQPQHF. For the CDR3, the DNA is TGTGTCAGCAGTCCCGACAGGGGAGAAGGTCAGCCCCAGCATTTT.

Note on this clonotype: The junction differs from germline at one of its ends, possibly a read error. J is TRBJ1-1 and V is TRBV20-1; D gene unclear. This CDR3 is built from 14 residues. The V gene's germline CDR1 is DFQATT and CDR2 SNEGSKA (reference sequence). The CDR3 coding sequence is TGCAGTGCTAGAATCGGGCCACGCGACACTGAAGCTTCCTTT. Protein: CSARIGPRDTEASF.